This T cell receptor (beta chain) came from a study of blood T cell repertoires in COVID-19. About the study: Spain, Italy and the United States supplied samples that represented acute and convalescent COVID-19. PBMCs, B-cell-depleted T cells, or T cells were the source of the cDNA or gDNA that made up the material.

Assay used: immunoSEQ multiplex PCR; TCRdb lists only in-frame clones, some missing. The sample lists 130,000 to 150,000 clones; just under 90% were seen once. CDR3 length equals 16 residues. Germline values: CDR1 SGDLS, CDR2 YYNGEE. Trimming took off 4 bases at V and 0 bases at J, with 14 bases between the two ends. The V call is TRBV9, the J call TRBJ1-3; tentatively, D is TRBD1 (6 bases). This clonotype was sampled from a woman aged 40 to 50 with acute or convalescent COVID-19. Sequencing input: peripheral blood. CDR3 in amino acids: CASSPRGGSSGNTIYF. CDR3 DNA sequence: TGTGCCAGCAGCCCCCGGGGGGGCTCCTCTGGAAACACCATATATTTT. Together with reference TRBV9 and TRBJ1-3, the CDR3 gives the full variable domain: DSGVTQTPKHLITATGQRVTLRCSPRSGDLSVYWYQQSLDQGLQFLIQYYNGEERAKGNILERFSAQQFPDLHSELNLSSLELGDSALYFCASSPRGGSSGNTIYFGEGSWLTVV.